Here is one T cell receptor beta chain with its context. The data are from a study of blood T cell repertoires in COVID-19. At the level of the study: There were acute and convalescent COVID-19 samples, and they came from the United States, Italy and Spain. T cells, B-cell-depleted T cells, or PBMCs provided the cDNA or gDNA that served as material.

The CDR3 covers 15 residues. Germline V lookup: CDR1 KGHDR, CDR2 SFDVKD. The V end was cut by 7 bases, the J end by 5 bases, with 19 bases between. As handled by the study authors: Estimation of nucleated cell counts relied on the amplification of reference gene primers. Method: immunoSEQ multiplex PCR; TCRdb's copy keeps in-frame clones and lacks some. V and J calls and clone size come straight from that table; D and trimming were deduced from the DNA. The data hold 75,000 to 100,000 clones, with more than 75% observed a single time. This TCR was sampled from a human donor in a cohort sampled during active COVID-19. The J gene is TRBJ2-5, the V gene TRBV24-1; D may be TRBD2 (6 bases). The sequencing input was peripheral blood. The CDR3 sequence: CATSPGVQGQETQYF. CDR3 nucleotides: TGTGCCACCAGCCCGGGGGTCCAAGGTCAGGAGACCCAGTACTTC.